The present entry profiles one TCR beta chain with its context. Its antigen is as yet unknown. Time point given: baseline pretreatment blood. Treatment reported: 15 Gy SBRT to primary tumor, nephrectomy 4 weeks later. Germline V gene data show CDR1 as SGHKS and CDR2 as YYEKEE (reference sequence). This CDR3 is built from 15 residues. J was trimmed by 2 bases and V by 6 bases; bases with no gene match: 7. Repertoires were generated with immunoSEQ multiplex PCR, while TCRdb's copy carries only in-frame clones and drops some. The repertoire consists of around 46,000 clones, with approximately 80% occurring once and the leading ten covering roughly 30%. This sample was taken from a study of radiation and T cells in renal cell carcinoma. Whole-study context: Nephrectomy followed 15 Gy stereotactic body radiation by 4 weeks. The study, taken as a whole, reports: In blood, top tumor clones expanded by 2 weeks, shrinking by 4.

The chain uses TRBV5-5 and TRBJ1-3, with 8 positions matching TRBD1. The sequence derives from a woman in her 70s with renal cell carcinoma. Sequencing used blood, obtained from a patient whose treatment included radiotherapy and nephrectomy. The CDR3 loop is CASNIIQGAGNTIYF. CDR3 DNA: TGTGCCAGCAACATAATACAGGGGGCTGGAAACACCATATATTTT.